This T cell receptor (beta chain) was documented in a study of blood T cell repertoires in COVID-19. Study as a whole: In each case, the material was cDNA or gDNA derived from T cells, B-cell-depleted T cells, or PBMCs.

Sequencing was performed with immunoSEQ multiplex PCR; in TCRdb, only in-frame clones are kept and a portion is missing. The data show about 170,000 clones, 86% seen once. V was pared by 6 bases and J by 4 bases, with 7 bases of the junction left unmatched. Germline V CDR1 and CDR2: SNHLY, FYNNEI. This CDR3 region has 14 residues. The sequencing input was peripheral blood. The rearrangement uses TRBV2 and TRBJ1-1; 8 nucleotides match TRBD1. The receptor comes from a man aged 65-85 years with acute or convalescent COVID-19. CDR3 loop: CASRPDRARTEAFF. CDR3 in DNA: TGTGCCAGCAGACCGGACAGGGCGCGCACTGAAGCTTTCTTT.